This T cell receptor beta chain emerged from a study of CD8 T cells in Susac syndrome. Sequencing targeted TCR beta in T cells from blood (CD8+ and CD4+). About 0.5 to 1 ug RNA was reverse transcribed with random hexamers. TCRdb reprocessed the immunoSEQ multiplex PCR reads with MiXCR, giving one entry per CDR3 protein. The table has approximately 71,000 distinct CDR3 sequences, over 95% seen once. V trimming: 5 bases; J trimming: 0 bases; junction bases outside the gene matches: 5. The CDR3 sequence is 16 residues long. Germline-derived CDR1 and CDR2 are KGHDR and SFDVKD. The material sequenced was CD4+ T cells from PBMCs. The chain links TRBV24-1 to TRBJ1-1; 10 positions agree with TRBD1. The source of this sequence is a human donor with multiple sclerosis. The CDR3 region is CATSGLGQGLNTEAFF. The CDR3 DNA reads TGTGCCACCAGTGGCTTGGGACAGGGGCTGAACACTGAAGCTTTCTTT.